The rows below give T cell receptor beta chains drawn from one sample of a study of human T cells and chemical hapten exposure. TCRdb ran MiXCR on the RACE reads and lists one entry per CDR3 protein. This table holds a few hundred thousand distinct CDR3 sequences, approximately 5% found once. The sample here was whole blood, taken in connection with sensitization to the hapten diphenylcyclopropenone (DPC). The receptors were gathered from a woman in her 50s with alopecia areata. Some clones in this sample may be carry-over from other donors' samples. Each CDR3 is given with its conserved first and last residue. Only part of the rows carry a size: once, few, many, or a class if the clone is expanded.

j_gene: TRBJ1-2
abundance: few
v_gene: TRBV5-1
len: 13
CDR3aa: CASSLWGADGYTF

j_gene: TRBJ1-2
abundance: few
v_gene: TRBV2
len: 13
CDR3aa: CASIPGPSYGYTF

j_gene: TRBJ2-5
abundance: many
v_gene: TRBV28
len: 16
CDR3aa: CASSFVAGDQKETQYF

j_gene: TRBJ1-2
abundance: NA
v_gene: TRBV7-9
len: 15
CDR3aa: CASSSATGPNYGYTF

j_gene: TRBJ1-2
abundance: many
v_gene: TRBV9
len: 14
CDR3aa: CASSVEGVGASYTF

j_gene: TRBJ2-5
abundance: many
v_gene: TRBV12-3/TRBV12-4
len: 13
CDR3aa: CASSWGRKETQYF

j_gene: TRBJ2-4
abundance: NA
v_gene: TRBV7-9
len: 17
CDR3aa: CASSSAVAAGGQNIQYF

j_gene: TRBJ2-1
abundance: NA
v_gene: TRBV27
len: 15
CDR3aa: CASSSATGYYNEQFF

j_gene: TRBJ1-2
abundance: many
v_gene: TRBV7-2
len: 16
CDR3aa: CASSLPRTVPVYGYTF

j_gene: TRBJ2-7
abundance: many
v_gene: TRBV11-2
len: 13
CDR3aa: CASSLLGAYEQYF

j_gene: TRBJ1-5
abundance: many
v_gene: TRBV29-1
len: 12
CDR3aa: CSVGGGNQPQHF

j_gene: TRBJ2-1
abundance: few
v_gene: TRBV7-3
len: 16
CDR3aa: CASSGPRAGGPNEQFF

j_gene: TRBJ2-6
abundance: many
v_gene: TRBV12-5
len: 14
CDR3aa: CASGYGSGANVLTF

j_gene: TRBJ2-1
abundance: many
v_gene: TRBV20-1
len: 14
CDR3aa: CSAEGGAGNNEQFF

j_gene: TRBJ2-2
abundance: few
v_gene: TRBV11-2
len: 15
CDR3aa: CASRRTSGNTGELFF

j_gene: TRBJ2-6
abundance: few
v_gene: TRBV29-1
len: 14
CDR3aa: CSALDKSGANVLTF

j_gene: TRBJ1-1
abundance: many
v_gene: TRBV12-3/TRBV12-4
len: 15
CDR3aa: CASSFHGRVLSEAFF

j_gene: TRBJ2-3
abundance: many
v_gene: TRBV7-9
len: 16
CDR3aa: CASSTTSGGVGDTQYF

j_gene: TRBJ2-1
abundance: many
v_gene: TRBV2
len: 12
CDR3aa: CASKGRVNEQFF

j_gene: TRBJ2-7
abundance: many
v_gene: TRBV27
len: 14
CDR3aa: CASGTRDKPYEQYF

j_gene: TRBJ2-3
abundance: few
v_gene: TRBV4-3
len: 16
CDR3aa: CASSQEGRAGADTQYF

j_gene: TRBJ1-4
abundance: few
v_gene: TRBV7-9
len: 15
CDR3aa: CASSSSGTALEKLFF

j_gene: TRBJ1-6
abundance: few
v_gene: TRBV12-3/TRBV12-4
len: 13
CDR3aa: CASGVGGNSPLHF

j_gene: TRBJ2-5
abundance: NA
v_gene: TRBV24-1
len: 12
CDR3aa: CATSDRGETQYF

j_gene: TRBJ1-4
abundance: many
v_gene: TRBV12-3/TRBV12-4
len: 14
CDR3aa: CASSFKTRGEKLFF

j_gene: TRBJ2-1
abundance: many
v_gene: TRBV20-1
len: 15
CDR3aa: CSATYLGATPPEQFF

j_gene: TRBJ2-6
abundance: many
v_gene: TRBV7-9
len: 18
CDR3aa: CASSSGVQGRAGANVLTF

j_gene: TRBJ2-3
abundance: many
v_gene: TRBV7-2
len: 14
CDR3aa: CASSLEVTPGTQYF

j_gene: TRBJ1-2
abundance: few
v_gene: TRBV9
len: 15
CDR3aa: CASSVVAGDNYGYTF

j_gene: TRBJ2-7
abundance: NA
v_gene: TRBV29-1
len: 13
CDR3aa: CSVVRGNSYEQYF

j_gene: TRBJ2-5
abundance: few
v_gene: TRBV30
len: 12
CDR3aa: CAWNYGQETQYF

j_gene: TRBJ2-1
abundance: many
v_gene: TRBV5-5
len: 14
CDR3aa: CASSSGTGPNEQFF

j_gene: TRBJ2-7
abundance: many
v_gene: TRBV27
len: 13
CDR3aa: CASSFEGSYEQYF

j_gene: TRBJ1-2
abundance: many
v_gene: TRBV7-9
len: 14
CDR3aa: CASSLSGQNYGYTF

j_gene: TRBJ2-3
abundance: NA
v_gene: TRBV5-1
len: 15
CDR3aa: CASSFRGFSTDTQYF

j_gene: TRBJ1-5
abundance: NA
v_gene: TRBV6-2/TRBV6-3
len: 17
CDR3aa: CASSPRMGPGSNQPQHF

j_gene: TRBJ1-1
abundance: few
v_gene: TRBV4-2
len: 14
CDR3aa: CASSPISEDTEAFF

j_gene: TRBJ2-4
abundance: few
v_gene: TRBV9
len: 16
CDR3aa: CASSVGLGGAKNIQYF

j_gene: TRBJ1-5
abundance: many
v_gene: TRBV12-3/TRBV12-4
len: 13
CDR3aa: CASSPGPNQPQHF

j_gene: TRBJ2-1
abundance: few
v_gene: TRBV30
len: 14
CDR3aa: CAWSPGLPNNEQFF

j_gene: TRBJ2-3
abundance: few
v_gene: TRBV3-1
len: 15
CDR3aa: CASSRVVAGAGTQYF

j_gene: TRBJ2-1
abundance: many
v_gene: TRBV7-2
len: 15
CDR3aa: CASSLTRGSYNEQFF

j_gene: TRBJ2-3
abundance: many
v_gene: TRBV7-9
len: 14
CDR3aa: CASLGEVETDTQYF

j_gene: TRBJ1-5
abundance: NA
v_gene: TRBV28
len: 12
CDR3aa: CASSLLGRPQHF

j_gene: TRBJ2-1
abundance: few
v_gene: TRBV30
len: 12
CDR3aa: CAWDRSPNEQFF

j_gene: TRBJ2-6
abundance: NA
v_gene: TRBV6-1
len: 14
CDR3aa: CASGASSGANVLTF

j_gene: TRBJ1-1
abundance: many
v_gene: TRBV9
len: 14
CDR3aa: CASSAAPGVTEAFF

j_gene: TRBJ2-6
abundance: many
v_gene: TRBV2
len: 17
CDR3aa: CASSSGTAGRGANVLTF

j_gene: TRBJ2-7
abundance: many
v_gene: TRBV27
len: 15
CDR3aa: CASSLSSRGAYEQYF

j_gene: TRBJ2-5
abundance: NA
v_gene: TRBV5-1
len: 12
CDR3aa: CASRAHQETQYF

j_gene: TRBJ2-2
abundance: few
v_gene: TRBV5-1
len: 16
CDR3aa: CASSLAATPRTGELFF

j_gene: TRBJ2-7
abundance: few
v_gene: TRBV4-1
len: 14
CDR3aa: CASSRIVGVTGQYF

j_gene: TRBJ1-1
abundance: many
v_gene: TRBV3-1
len: 13
CDR3aa: CASSQVANTEAFF